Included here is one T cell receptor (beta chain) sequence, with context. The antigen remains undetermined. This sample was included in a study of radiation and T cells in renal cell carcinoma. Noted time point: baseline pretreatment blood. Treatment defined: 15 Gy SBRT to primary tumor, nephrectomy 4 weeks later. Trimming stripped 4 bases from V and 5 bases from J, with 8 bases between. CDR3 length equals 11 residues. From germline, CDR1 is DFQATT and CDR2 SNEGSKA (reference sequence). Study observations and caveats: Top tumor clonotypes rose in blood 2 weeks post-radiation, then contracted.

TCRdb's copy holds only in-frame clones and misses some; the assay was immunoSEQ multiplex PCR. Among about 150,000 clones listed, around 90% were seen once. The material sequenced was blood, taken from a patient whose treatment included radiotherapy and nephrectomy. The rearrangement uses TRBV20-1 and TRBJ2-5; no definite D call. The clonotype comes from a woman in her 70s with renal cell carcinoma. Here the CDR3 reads CSATERETQYF. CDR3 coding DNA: TGCAGTGCTACAGAGAGGGAGACCCAGTACTTC.